The T cell receptor beta chain described here comes from a study of T cell repertoires in cytomegalovirus infection. Comments on this clonotype: Its antigen is not known.

TCRdb analysed the reads with MiXCR anew, one entry per CDR3 protein. This table holds approximately 730,000 distinct CDR3 sequences, around 29% found once. The TCR sequence derives from a human donor in good health (CMV status not recorded). Some clones in this sample may be carry-over from other donors' samples. The starting material was cultured CD8+ T cells from PBMCs, obtained from culture after CMV antigen stimulation.

In nucleotides, the CDR3 is TGTGCCAGCAGCTTACCTAGGACAGGGGAGGCTGAAGCTTTCTTT. Residues: CASSLPRTGEAEAFF. This chain joins TRBV5-5 and TRBJ1-1; TRBD1 matches 9 bases. Germline V gives CDR1 SGHKS, CDR2 YYEKEE (reference sequence). There are 15 residues in the CDR3. V shed 2 bases and J 6 bases; nucleotides not matched to a gene: 8.